The present T cell receptor (beta chain) was sequenced within a study of blood T cell repertoires in COVID-19. Study details: Acute and convalescent COVID-19 specimens originated in the United States, Italy and Spain. Sources were T cells, B-cell-depleted T cells, or PBMCs; the material itself was cDNA or gDNA.

Germline lookup yields CDR1 MGHRA and CDR2 YSYEKL. The CDR3 consists of 13 residues. Trimming shortened V by 1 base and J by 4 bases, and 7 bases separated the two germline ends. This clone has only a few counts. As processed by the authors: Amplified reference gene primers provided the basis for estimating nucleated cell counts. Libraries were prepared by immunoSEQ multiplex PCR; TCRdb keeps only in-frame clonotypes and omits some of them. V, J and clone size are taken as reported in that table, and D and trimming were inferred from the DNA itself. This sample has approximately 250,000 clones, with approximately 82% found just once.

The chain employs TRBV4-1 and TRBJ1-2, with a weak D call TRBD1 (5 bases). Material: peripheral blood. This sequence originates from a man aged 60 to 75 who had recovered from COVID-19. CDR3 sequence (DNA): TGCGCCAGCAGCCAAGCGGGGGGCTATGGCTACACCTTC. Translation: CASSQAGGYGYTF.